Sequencing of this TCR beta chain was carried out in a study of long-term antiretroviral therapy in people with HIV. The libraries were made with immunoSEQ v3.0 at survey level. Clones were sequenced by immunoSEQ multiplex PCR, and TCRdb holds only the in-frame ones, with some missing. The sample consists of some 19,000 clones, 84% of them appearing once. V was clipped by 1 base and J by 1 base, with 10 bases between them. This CDR3 region has 15 residues. Germline CDR1 and CDR2: MGHRA and YSYEKL. V is TRBV4-1 and J is TRBJ1-2; no clear D. Material: unsorted PBMCs, obtained 0.9 years after starting antiretroviral therapy. The TCR comes from a man aged 18 to 29 with HIV. CDR3 sequence (DNA): TGCGCCAGCAGCCAAGGGGAGAGCCTTAACTATGGCTACACCTTC. This translates into CASSQGESLNYGYTF.